The 11 T cell receptor beta chains below all came from one sample that was sequenced in a study of control samples from healthy donors and cancer patients. Generated by immunoSEQ multiplex PCR, the TCRdb table keeps only in-frame clones and is missing some. The sample holds 75,000 to 100,000 clones, about nine tenths seen once. Material: blood. The receptors come from a man over 45 in good health.

The chain carries TRBV24-1 and TRBJ2-3, with a weak D call TRBD2 (6 bases). This CDR3 spans 15 amino acids. Trimming stripped 2 bases from V and 2 bases from J, with 10 bases between. The germline CDR1 and CDR2 sequences are KGHDR and SFDVKD. CDR3 sequence (DNA): TGTGCCACCAGTGATTGGACTAATCCCACAGATACGCAGTATTTT. Encoded protein: CATSDWTNPTDTQYF.

The rearrangement joins TRBV7-9 to TRBJ2-3; 8 bases map to TRBD2. Germline-derived CDR1 and CDR2 are SEHNR and FQNEAQ (reference sequence). The CDR3 length is 17 residues. With 5 bases clipped from V and 0 bases from J, the junction kept 10 bases outside the gene matches. This CDR3 is CASSRMGGGWSTDTQYF. As DNA, the CDR3 is TGTGCCAGCAGCCGGATGGGCGGGGGGTGGAGCACAGATACGCAGTATTTT.

The chain joins TRBV19 to TRBJ1-1; D may be TRBD1 (5 bases). The CDR3 is 15 amino acids. The ends were cut back, 1 base at V and 6 bases at J, with 15 bases in the middle. Germline CDR1 and CDR2: LNHDA and SQIVND (reference sequence). The CDR3 DNA sequence: TGTGCCAGTAGTATAGGACAGAGGGAGGTCGCTGAAGCTTTCTTT. Translating gives CASSIGQREVAEAFF.

This chain links TRBV30 with TRBJ1-2; 12 positions agree with TRBD1. Germline V lookup: CDR1 GTSNPN, CDR2 SVGIG (reference sequence). The J segment lost 7 bases and the V segment lost 0 bases, leaving 6 bases of the junction unmatched. The CDR3 is made up of 15 amino acids. The CDR3 sequence is CAWSVSGQGAFGYTF. CDR3 coding DNA: TGTGCCTGGAGTGTATCGGGACAGGGGGCGTTTGGCTACACCTTC.

This clone has just one count. Written as DNA, the CDR3 is TGTGCCAGCAGCTTAACACGAGATGAGCAGTTCTTC. This codes for CASSLTRDEQFF. The V and J genes are TRBV11-2 and TRBJ2-1; D not resolved. The germline gives CDR1 SGHAT, CDR2 FQNNGV. There are 12 residues in the CDR3. V lost 2 bases and J lost 8, with 7 bases in between.

This chain connects TRBV6-5 to TRBJ2-7; TRBD1 matches 8 bases. V lost 6 bases and J lost 2; bases outside the gene matches: 6. CDR3 length equals 14 residues. Germline loops: CDR1 MNHEY, CDR2 SVGAGI. For the CDR3, the DNA is TGTGCCAGCAGGACAGGGGCCGGAACCTACGAGCAGTACTTC. Translation: CASRTGAGTYEQYF.

The chain has TRBV29-1 and TRBJ1-1; D is unresolved. V was trimmed by 7 bases and J by 0 bases, leaving 12 bases between them. Per the germline V gene, CDR1 is SQVTM and CDR2 is ANQGSEA. CDR3 size: 13 residues. In DNA form, the CDR3 reads TGCAGCGGTTACAGAATCATGAACACTGAAGCTTTCTTT. This gives the protein CSGYRIMNTEAFF.

This chain uses TRBV21-1 with TRBJ1-1; TRBD1 reflects the table's D call only, with no check against the DNA. TRBV21-1 is a pseudogene. This CDR3 comprises 12 residues. As DNA, the CDR3 is TGTGCCAGCGGCAAAACAAACAGAGAAGCTTTCTTT. Its protein product is CASGKTNREAFF.

This chain links TRBV9 with TRBJ1-1, with no clear D. CDR3 length: 14 amino acids. Germline CDR1 is SGDLS and CDR2 is YYNGEE. V was clipped by 2 bases and J by 1 base, with 9 bases between them. The CDR3 loop reads CASSVGRGNTEAFF. The CDR3 DNA reads TGTGCCAGCAGCGTCGGGCGTGGGAACACTGAAGCTTTCTTT.

This chain uses TRBV27 with TRBJ2-7; no reliable D call. The CDR3 length is 14 residues. Trimming left V 2 bases short and J 6 bases short, with 14 bases between. The germline gives CDR1 MNHEY, CDR2 SMNVEV (reference sequence). CDR3 residues: CASSLQTATSEQYF. In DNA, the CDR3 is TGTGCCAGCAGTTTACAAACAGCTACCAGCGAGCAGTACTTC.

This chain joins TRBV5-1 and TRBJ2-1; TRBD2 matches at 9 bases. CDR3 length: 14 residues. V lost 4 bases to trimming and J lost 7 bases; unmatched junction nucleotides: 6. The germline CDR1 and CDR2 sequences are SGHRS and YFSETQ. CDR3 DNA sequence: TGCGCCAGCAGCGGGGCGGGGGGGCAAAATGAGCAGTTCTTC. This gives the protein CASSGAGGQNEQFF.